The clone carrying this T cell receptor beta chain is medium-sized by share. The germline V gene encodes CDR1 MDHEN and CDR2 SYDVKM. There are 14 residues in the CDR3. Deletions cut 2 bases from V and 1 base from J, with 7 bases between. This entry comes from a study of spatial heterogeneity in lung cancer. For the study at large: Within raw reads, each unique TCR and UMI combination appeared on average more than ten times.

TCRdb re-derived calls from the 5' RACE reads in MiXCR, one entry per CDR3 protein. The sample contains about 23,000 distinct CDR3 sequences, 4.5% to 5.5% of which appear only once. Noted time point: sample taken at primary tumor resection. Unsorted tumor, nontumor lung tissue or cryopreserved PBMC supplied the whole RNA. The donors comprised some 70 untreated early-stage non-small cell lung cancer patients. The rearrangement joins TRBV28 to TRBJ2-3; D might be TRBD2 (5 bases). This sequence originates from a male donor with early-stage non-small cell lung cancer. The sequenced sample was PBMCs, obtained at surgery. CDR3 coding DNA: TGTGCCAGCAGTTTACAAGCGGGCACAGATACGCAGTATTTT. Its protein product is CASSLQAGTDTQYF. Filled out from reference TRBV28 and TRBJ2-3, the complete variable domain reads DVKVTQSSRYLVKRTGEKVFLECVQDMDHENMFWYRQDPGLGLRLIYFSYDVKMKEKGDIPEGYSVSREKKERFSLILESASTNQTSMYLCASSLQAGTDTQYFGPGTRLTVL.